Presented here are 12 T cell receptor beta chains from one specimen sequenced in a study of blood T cell repertoires in COVID-19. Data came from immunoSEQ multiplex PCR; TCRdb stores just in-frame clones and leaves some out. The table shows approximately 85,000 clones, with 87% occurring only once. The sequencing sample was made of peripheral blood. The receptors were gathered from a woman in her forties or fifties with active or convalescent COVID-19.

This sequence joins TRBV27 and TRBJ1-3; 8 bases fit TRBD1. V dropped 7 bases and J dropped 5; count of bases not matched to a gene: 7. The CDR3 consists of 14 residues. CDR1 and CDR2 (germline): MNHEY, SMNVEV (reference sequence). The CDR3 DNA reads TGTGCCAGCACACCCAGGGGGCGAAGAAACACCATATATTTT. Translation gives CASTPRGRRNTIYF.

This chain links TRBV7-2 with TRBJ2-7; D may be TRBD1 (6 bases). The CDR3 runs to 15 residues. CDR1 and CDR2 from the germline V gene are SGHTA and FQGNSA. V gave up 5 bases and J gave up 0 bases, with 14 bases separating them. The CDR3 bases are TGTGCCAGCAGCCCTACCGGGACAAGCTCCTACGAGCAGTACTTC. Translation: CASSPTGTSSYEQYF.

The rearrangement uses TRBV4-3 and TRBJ1-2, with D possibly being TRBD1 (5 bases). Germline CDR1 LGHNA, CDR2 YSLEER. Trimming pared 0 bases from V and 4 bases from J, leaving 15 bases between. This CDR3 has 16 amino acids. The CDR3 nucleotides read TGCGCCAGCAGCCAAGATCCGGGGGGAGTCACCTATGGCTACACCTTC. Translated: CASSQDPGGVTYGYTF.

The chain links TRBV7-2 to TRBJ1-2; 8 bases are a match to TRBD1. The junction had 5 bases not matched to a gene; V was cut back by 7 bases and J by 4 bases. From germline, CDR1 is SGHTA and CDR2 FQGNSA. The CDR3 runs 13 residues. Here the CDR3 reads CASTRTGSYGYTF. CDR3 coding DNA: TGTGCCAGCACTCGGACAGGGAGCTATGGCTACACCTTC. The variable domain in full, with the rest retrieved from reference TRBV7-2 and TRBJ1-2, is GAGVSQSPSNKVTEKGKDVELRCDPISGHTALYWYRQSLGQGLEFLIYFQGNSAPDKSGLPSDRFSAERTGGSVSTLTIQRTQQEDSAVYLCASTRTGSYGYTFGSGTRLTVV.

The chain links TRBV23-1 to TRBJ2-4, with D possibly TRBD1 on 6 matching bases. TRBV23-1 is an ORF, and what it does is uncertain. Trimming cost V 0 bases and J 2 bases, with 26 bases left between them. The CDR3 spans 21 residues. CDR3 bases: TGCGCCAGCAGTCAATCCCCCGGCAGGGGTCCCTTCCGCTTCTCCAAAAACATTCAGTACTTC. Translating it yields CASSQSPGRGPFRFSKNIQYF.

This clone appeared a single time. The rearrangement uses TRBV6-2 or TRBV6-3 and TRBJ2-5; 10 positions match TRBD2. V gave up 6 bases and J gave up 2 bases; unmatched junction bases: 3. CDR1 and CDR2 (germline): MNHEY, SVGEGT. The CDR3 extends over 14 amino acids. CDR3 DNA: TGTGCCAGCAGCCTACTAGCGGGGCAAGAGACCCAGTACTTC. Protein product: CASSLLAGQETQYF.

In its sample, this clone was seen once. The gene calls are TRBV7-3 and TRBJ2-3, with 8 nucleotides matching TRBD2. Germline V lookup: CDR1 SGHTA, CDR2 FQGTGA. The V and J ends lost 3 bases and 8 bases, in that order; junction bases with no gene match: 13. This CDR3 is 16 amino acids long. The CDR3 region has the DNA TGTGCCAGCAGCTTGGGACTAGGTCCCCTCCATGGTACGCAGTATTTT. The encoded protein is CASSLGLGPLHGTQYF.

This clone is a singleton in its sample. V is TRBV5-6 and J is TRBJ1-1, with 8 bases lining up with TRBD1. Germline CDR1 is SGHDT and CDR2 is YYEEEE. CDR3 length: 16 residues. The V gene end was trimmed by 4 bases and the J gene end by 1 base; junction bases not matched to a gene: 9. Here the CDR3 reads CASSSRRTGPNTEAFF. Written as DNA, the CDR3 is TGTGCCAGCAGCAGCAGGCGGACAGGGCCGAACACTGAAGCTTTCTTT.

The chain employs TRBV19 and TRBJ1-3; maybe TRBD1 (6 bases). The CDR3 consists of 16 residues. Germline V lookup: CDR1 LNHDA, CDR2 SQIVND (reference sequence). Trimming removed 5 bases from V and 1 base from J, with 15 bases in between. CDR3 loop: CASSGSRGASGNTIYF. The CDR3 DNA is TGTGCCAGTAGTGGATCCAGGGGCGCTTCTGGAAACACCATATATTTT.

This chain connects TRBV19 to TRBJ1-2, with D unresolved. V dropped 5 bases and J dropped 2 bases, with 12 bases sitting between them. The CDR3 extends over 14 amino acids. Germline values: CDR1 LNHDA, CDR2 SQIVND (reference sequence). The CDR3 nucleotides are TGTGCCAGTAGTGCTCGGAGGGAAAACTATGGCTACACCTTC. Translated, it gives CASSARRENYGYTF.

The V and J genes are TRBV7-2 and TRBJ2-7; D is possibly TRBD2 (6 bases). The CDR3 is made up of 15 amino acids. Germline-derived CDR1 and CDR2 are SGHTA and FQGNSA. Trimming removed 5 bases at V and 2 bases at J, with 16 bases between. This chain's CDR3 is CASSPGVGIPYEQYF. In DNA, the CDR3 is TGTGCCAGCAGCCCGGGGGTGGGGATCCCCTACGAGCAGTACTTC.

V usage is TRBV7-9 and J usage is TRBJ1-6; TRBD1 matches at 9 bases. With 5 bases clipped from V and 9 bases from J, the junction kept 8 bases outside the gene matches. From germline, CDR1 is SEHNR and CDR2 FQNEAQ (reference sequence). The CDR3 extends over 15 amino acids. The CDR3 is CASSGLQGAGSPLHF. The CDR3 nucleotides read TGTGCCAGCAGCGGATTACAGGGGGCAGGTTCACCCCTCCACTTT.